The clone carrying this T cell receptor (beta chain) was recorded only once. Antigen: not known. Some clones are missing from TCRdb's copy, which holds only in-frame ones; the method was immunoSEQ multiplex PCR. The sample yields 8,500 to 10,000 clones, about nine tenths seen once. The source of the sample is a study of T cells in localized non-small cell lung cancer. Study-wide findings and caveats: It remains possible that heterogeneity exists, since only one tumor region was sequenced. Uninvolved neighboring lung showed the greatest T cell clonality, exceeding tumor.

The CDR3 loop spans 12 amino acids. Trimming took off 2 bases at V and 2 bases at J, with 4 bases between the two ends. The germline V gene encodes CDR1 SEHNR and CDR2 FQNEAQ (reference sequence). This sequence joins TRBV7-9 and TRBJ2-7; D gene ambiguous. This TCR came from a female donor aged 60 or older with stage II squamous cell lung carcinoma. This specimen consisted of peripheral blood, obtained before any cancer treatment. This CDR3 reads CASSLSTYEQYF. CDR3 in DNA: TGTGCCAGCAGCTTAAGTACCTACGAGCAGTACTTC.